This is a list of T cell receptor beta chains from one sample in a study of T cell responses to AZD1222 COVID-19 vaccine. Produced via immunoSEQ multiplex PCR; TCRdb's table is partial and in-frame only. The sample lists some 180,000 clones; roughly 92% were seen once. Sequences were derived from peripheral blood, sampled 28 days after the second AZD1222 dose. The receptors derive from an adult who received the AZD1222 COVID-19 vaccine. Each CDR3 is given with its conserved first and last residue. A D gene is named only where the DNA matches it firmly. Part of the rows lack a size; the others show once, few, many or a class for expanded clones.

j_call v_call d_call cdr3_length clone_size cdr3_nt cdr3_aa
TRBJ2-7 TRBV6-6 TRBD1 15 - TGTGCCAGCAGTTCCCTGGACAGGGGGGAGAACGAGCAGTACTTC CASSSLDRGENEQYF
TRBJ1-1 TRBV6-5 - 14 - TGTGCCAGCAGTTACAAGCGCAAGAACACTGAAGCTTTCTTT CASSYKRKNTEAFF
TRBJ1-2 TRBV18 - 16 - TGTGCCAGCTCACCGAAACTCTGGGGAGCTAACTATGGCTACACCTTC CASSPKLWGANYGYTF
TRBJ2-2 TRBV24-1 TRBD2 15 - TGTGCCACCAGTGAACTAGCGGGAGGAGGCGGGGAGCTGTTTTTT CATSELAGGGGELFF
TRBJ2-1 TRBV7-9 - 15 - TGTGCCAGCAGCTTAGGCGGGGCCACCTACAATGAGCAGTTCTTC CASSLGGATYNEQFF
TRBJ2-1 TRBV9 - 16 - TGTGCCAGCAGCGTAGGAGGGGGAGTTCGCTACAATGAGCAGTTCTTC CASSVGGGVRYNEQFF
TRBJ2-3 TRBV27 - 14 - TGTGCCAGCAGTTTGCCGGGATCCGCCAATACGCAGTATTTT CASSLPGSANTQYF
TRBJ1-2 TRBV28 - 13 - TGTGCCAGCAGTTTAAGGGACGGCTATGGCTACACCTTC CASSLRDGYGYTF
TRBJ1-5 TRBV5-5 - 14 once TGTGCCAGCAGCTTAGTGTATCCCCCGCGGCCCCAGCATTTT CASSLVYPPRPQHF
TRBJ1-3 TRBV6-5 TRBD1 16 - TGTGCCAGCAGTTTGGTCGGACAGGGATCAGGAAACACCATATATTTT CASSLVGQGSGNTIYF
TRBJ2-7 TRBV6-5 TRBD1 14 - TGTGCCAGCAGTTACGGGACAGGGGGCTACGAGCAGTACTTC CASSYGTGGYEQYF
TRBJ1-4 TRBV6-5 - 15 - TGTGCCAGCAGGGAGACCCAGCGGGCTAATGAAAAACTGTTTTTT CASRETQRANEKLFF
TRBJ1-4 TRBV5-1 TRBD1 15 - TGCGCCAGCAGCCCAGGGGGGGCAACTAATGAAAAACTGTTTTTT CASSPGGATNEKLFF
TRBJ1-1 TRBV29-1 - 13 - TGCAGCGCTGAGAGGGTACCGAACACTGAAGCTTTCTTT CSAERVPNTEAFF
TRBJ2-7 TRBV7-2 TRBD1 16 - TGTGCCAGCAGCGAAACCCCGGGACAGGGGCTCTACGAGCAGTACTTC CASSETPGQGLYEQYF
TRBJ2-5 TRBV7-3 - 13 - TGTGCCAGCAGCTTAGAACCGAGAGAGACCCAGTACTTC CASSLEPRETQYF
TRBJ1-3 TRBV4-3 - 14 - TGCGCCAGCAGCCAAGATTTGGGCCGAAACACCATATATTTT CASSQDLGRNTIYF
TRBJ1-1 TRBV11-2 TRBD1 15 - TGTGCCAGCAGCTTAACAGGGGTCTCGAACACTGAAGCTTTCTTT CASSLTGVSNTEAFF
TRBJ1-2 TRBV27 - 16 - TGTGCCAGCAGTTTTGTCCCACAGGGATCCACTGGAGGCTACACCTTC CASSFVPQGSTGGYTF
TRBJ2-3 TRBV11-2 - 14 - TGTGCCAGCAGCTTCTCTGCTAGCACAGATACGCAGTATTTT CASSFSASTDTQYF
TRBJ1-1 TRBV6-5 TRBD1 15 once TGTGCCAGCAGCCTACAGGGGGCGGCGAACACTGAAGCTTTCTTT CASSLQGAANTEAFF
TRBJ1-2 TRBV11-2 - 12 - TGTGCCAGCAGCGCCCGGCAATATGGCTACACCTTC CASSARQYGYTF
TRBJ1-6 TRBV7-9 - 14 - TGTGCCAGCAGTTTCGGACGGACCAATTCACCCCTCCACTTT CASSFGRTNSPLHF
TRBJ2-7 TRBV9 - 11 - TGTGCCAGCAGCGTAGCCTACGAGCAGTACTTC CASSVAYEQYF
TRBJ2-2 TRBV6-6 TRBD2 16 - TGTGCCAGCAGTGGCCGCGGGGGGTCGAACACCGGGGAGCTGTTTTTT CASSGRGGSNTGELFF
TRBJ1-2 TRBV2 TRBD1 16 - TGTGCCAGCAGGCGACAGGGGGCAAGGGGTAACTATGGCTACACCTTC CASRRQGARGNYGYTF
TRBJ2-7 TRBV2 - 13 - TGTGCCAGCAGTGCACAGGAGAACTACGAGCAGTACTTC CASSAQENYEQYF
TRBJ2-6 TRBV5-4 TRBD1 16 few TGTGCCAGCAGCCCCACCGGACAGGGCTGGGCCAACGTCCTGACTTTC CASSPTGQGWANVLTF
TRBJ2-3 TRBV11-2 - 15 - TGTGCCAGCAGCTTAGAAGGGGGGGTCGCAGATACGCAGTATTTT CASSLEGGVADTQYF
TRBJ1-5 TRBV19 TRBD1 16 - TGTGCCAGCTCCGATAGGGGGCGACGGGGCAATCAGCCCCAGCATTTT CASSDRGRRGNQPQHF
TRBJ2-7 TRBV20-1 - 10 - TGCAGTGCCTGGTATGGTGGGCAGTACTTC CSAWYGGQYF
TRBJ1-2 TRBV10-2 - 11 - TGCGCCAGCAGTAGTAGCTATGGCTACACCTTC CASSSSYGYTF
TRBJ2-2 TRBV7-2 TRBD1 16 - TGTGCCAGCAGCCTCGGACAGGGAGCTAACACCGGGGAGCTGTTTTTT CASSLGQGANTGELFF
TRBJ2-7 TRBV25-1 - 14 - TGTGCCAGCAGTAAACGGGGGAGCTCCTACGAGCAGTACTTC CASSKRGSSYEQYF
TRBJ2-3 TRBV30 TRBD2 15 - TGTGCCTGGAGTGTCGGTCTAGCGGGAGCAGATACGCAGTATTTT CAWSVGLAGADTQYF
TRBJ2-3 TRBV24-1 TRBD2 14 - TGTGCCACCAGTGAAGGGACTAGCAAAGATACGCAGTATTTT CATSEGTSKDTQYF
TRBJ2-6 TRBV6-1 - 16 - TGTGCCAGCAGTGAAGGCTTCCAGACCGGGGCCAACGTCCTGACTTTC CASSEGFQTGANVLTF
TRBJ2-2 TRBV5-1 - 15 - TGCGCCAGCAGCTTGGGGACAGTAAACACCGGGGAGCTGTTTTTT CASSLGTVNTGELFF
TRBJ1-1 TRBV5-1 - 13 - TGCGCCAGCAGCTTCCATTCGAACACTGAAGCTTTCTTT CASSFHSNTEAFF
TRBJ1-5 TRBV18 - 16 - TGTGCCAGCTCACCACGACGCCACGAAACCAATCAGCCCCAGCATTTT CASSPRRHETNQPQHF
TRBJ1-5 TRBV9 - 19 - TGTGCCAGCAGCGTAGGGTCCGGCCAGGGTTTGGCTAGCAATCAGCCCCAGCATTTT CASSVGSGQGLASNQPQHF